This is a list of T cell receptor beta chains from one sample in a study of untreated major depressive disorder. Assay used: immunoSEQ multiplex PCR; TCRdb lists only in-frame clones, some missing. The table records 15,000 to 20,000 clones, about 83% of them present only once. The sequenced sample consisted of CD4+ T cells from PBMCs. The receptors here all came from a young woman in good health. CDR3s include the opening cysteine and the closing phenylalanine or tryptophan. D genes are given only for firm matches. The size of a clone is reported for some rows only, either as once, few or many, or as a class for expanded clones.

V gene	clone size	J gene	D gene	CDR3 protein	CDR3 DNA
TRBV6-5	once	TRBJ2-7	TRBD1	CASTTSGQGAYEQYF	TGTGCCAGCACCACTTCGGGACAGGGGGCCTACGAGCAGTACTTC
TRBV5-1	.	TRBJ2-5	TRBD2	CASSLMTSGNAETQYF	TGCGCCAGCAGCTTAATGACTAGCGGGAACGCGGAGACCCAGTACTTC
TRBV5-1	.	TRBJ2-1	.	CASSRGPYNEQFF	TGCGCCAGCAGCCGCGGACCCTACAATGAGCAGTTCTTC
TRBV2	.	TRBJ2-2	.	CASGGRSRDTGELFF	TGTGCCAGCGGAGGACGCAGCAGAGACACCGGGGAGCTGTTTTTT
TRBV7-7	.	TRBJ2-5	.	CASSLGASQETQYF	TGTGCTAGCAGCTTAGGGGCCAGCCAAGAGACCCAGTACTTC
TRBV28	.	TRBJ2-3	TRBD1	CASGEGTGGTDTQYF	TGTGCCAGCGGCGAAGGGACAGGGGGAACAGATACGCAGTATTTT
TRBV23-1	.	TRBJ2-1	TRBD1	CATLRNRGYCNEQFF	TGCGCCACCCTTAGGAACAGGGGGTACTGCAATGAGCAGTTCTTC
TRBV5-4	.	TRBJ1-1	TRBD1	CASSLVPDRGNTEAFF	TGTGCCAGCAGCTTGGTTCCGGACAGGGGAAACACTGAAGCTTTCTTT
TRBV7-3	.	TRBJ2-3	.	CASSEDRTTDTQYF	TGTGCCAGCAGCGAAGACAGGACCACAGATACGCAGTATTTT
TRBV5-1	.	TRBJ2-3	.	CASSLGAGGATDTQYF	TGCGCCAGCAGCTTGGGGGCTGGGGGGGCCACAGATACGCAGTATTTT
TRBV6-1	.	TRBJ2-7	TRBD1	CASSEGTGGYEQYF	TGTGCCAGCAGTGAAGGGACAGGGGGCTACGAGCAGTACTTC
TRBV4-2	.	TRBJ2-1	TRBD2	CASSQEGTSGSSSYNEQFF	TGTGCCAGCAGCCAAGAAGGGACTAGCGGCTCGAGCTCCTACAATGAGCAGTTCTTC
TRBV9	.	TRBJ2-1	.	CASSVGPDSYNEQFF	TGTGCCAGCAGCGTTGGTCCGGACTCCTACAATGAGCAGTTCTTC
TRBV7-8	.	TRBJ1-3	.	CASSPARPYSGNTIYF	TGTGCCAGCAGCCCAGCCCGACCGTACTCTGGAAACACCATATATTTT
TRBV11-2	.	TRBJ1-4	TRBD1	CASSRDRTNEKLFF	TGTGCCAGCAGCCGGGACAGAACTAATGAAAAACTGTTTTTT
TRBV7-7	once	TRBJ2-7	.	CASSLGTDTSYEQYF	TGTGCTAGCAGCTTAGGGACGGATACCTCCTACGAGCAGTACTTC
TRBV14	.	TRBJ2-7	.	CASSQLGGYPPGEQYF	TGTGCCAGCAGCCAACTGGGGGGATATCCTCCTGGCGAGCAGTACTTC
TRBV2	.	TRBJ2-5	.	CASSTQETQYF	TGTGCCAGCAGTACCCAAGAGACCCAGTACTTC
TRBV2	.	TRBJ2-4	.	CASSLPGQDIQYF	TGTGCCAGCTCTCTACCGGGCCAGGACATTCAGTACTTC
TRBV7-2	.	TRBJ2-7	.	CASSQTGHYEQYF	TGTGCCAGCAGTCAGACGGGGCACTACGAGCAGTACTTC
TRBV28	.	TRBJ1-5	.	CASSLTGAQYSNQPQHF	TGTGCCAGCAGTTTAACAGGTGCCCAGTATAGCAATCAGCCCCAGCATTTT
TRBV4-1	.	TRBJ2-1	.	CASSQESQGAHNEQFF	TGCGCCAGCAGCCAAGAGAGTCAGGGTGCCCACAATGAGCAGTTCTTC
TRBV12-5	.	TRBJ2-2	.	CASGLFPTEVTGELFF	TGTGCTAGTGGTTTGTTCCCCACCGAAGTCACCGGGGAGCTGTTTTTT
TRBV2	few	TRBJ1-3	TRBD1	CASSEYRGAGNTIYF	TGTGCCAGCAGTGAGTACAGGGGAGCTGGAAACACCATATATTTT
TRBV2	.	TRBJ2-5	.	CASELGTEETQYF	TGTGCCAGCGAACTAGGAACCGAAGAGACCCAGTACTTC
TRBV6-1	.	TRBJ1-2	TRBD1	CATHRTGGPLGYTF	TGTGCCACCCACCGGACAGGGGGCCCATTAGGCTACACCTTC
TRBV10-3	.	TRBJ2-3	.	CAISQGGATDTQYF	TGTGCCATCAGCCAAGGGGGGGCCACAGATACGCAGTATTTT
TRBV9	.	TRBJ2-3	.	CASTPLGTSTDTQYF	TGTGCCAGCACCCCGTTGGGCACTAGCACAGATACGCAGTATTTT
TRBV29-1	.	TRBJ2-3	TRBD2	CSAGGRELYF	TGCAGCGCCGGCGGGCGGGAGCTATATTTT
TRBV19	few	TRBJ1-5	.	CASSMAEGIQPQHF	TGTGCCAGTAGTATGGCGGAGGGAATCCAGCCCCAGCATTTT
TRBV2	.	TRBJ2-2	.	CASSGQSLEVGELFF	TGTGCCAGCAGTGGACAGTCATTAGAAGTCGGGGAGCTGTTTTTT
TRBV5-4	.	TRBJ2-7	.	CASSLVGATYEQYF	TGTGCCAGCAGCTTAGTGGGGGCCACATACGAGCAGTACTTC
TRBV6-5	once	TRBJ2-1	.	CASSYGQYNEQFF	TGTGCCAGCAGTTACGGACAGTACAATGAGCAGTTCTTC
TRBV28	.	TRBJ2-5	.	CASSFSLASETQYF	TGTGCCAGCAGTTTTTCCCTAGCCTCCGAGACCCAGTACTTC
TRBV9	.	TRBJ1-1	.	CASSPQSQNTEAFF	TGTGCCAGCAGCCCCCAGTCCCAGAACACTGAAGCTTTCTTT
TRBV7-7	.	TRBJ1-5	.	CASSPELGQPQHF	TGTGCCAGCAGCCCTGAGCTTGGTCAGCCCCAGCATTTT
TRBV6-1	.	TRBJ1-2	.	CASIGVLLGYTF	TGTGCCAGCATAGGGGTTCTCCTCGGCTACACCTTC
TRBV6-6	few	TRBJ1-4	.	CASSPSGTTDEKLFF	TGTGCCAGCAGCCCATCCGGGACAACAGATGAAAAACTGTTTTTT
TRBV11-2	.	TRBJ2-7	.	CASSRGEEQYF	TGTGCCAGCAGCCGAGGGGAAGAGCAGTACTTC
TRBV5-1	.	TRBJ2-5	.	CASSSTGPQETQYF	TGCGCCAGCAGCTCCACAGGGCCCCAGGAGACCCAGTACTTC
TRBV2	.	TRBJ1-2	.	CASSEVGRDALGYTF	TGTGCCAGCAGTGAAGTTGGCAGGGACGCGCTTGGCTACACCTTC
TRBV30	.	TRBJ2-3	.	CAWSRSSTDTQYF	TGTGCCTGGAGTCGATCTAGCACAGATACGCAGTATTTT
TRBV6-1	few	TRBJ2-4	.	CASRLYRVSKNIQYF	TGTGCCAGCAGGTTATACAGGGTCTCCAAAAACATTCAGTACTTC
TRBV9	.	TRBJ2-1	TRBD2	CASSVQGLARNNEQFF	TGTGCCAGCAGCGTCCAGGGACTAGCCCGCAACAATGAGCAGTTCTTC
TRBV28	.	TRBJ1-5	TRBD1	CASSKGTGGMSQPQHF	TGTGCCAGCAGCAAAGGGACAGGGGGTATGAGTCAGCCCCAGCATTTT
TRBV19	.	TRBJ2-7	TRBD1	CASSEIGTGGYEQYF	TGTGCCAGTAGTGAAATTGGGACAGGGGGCTACGAGCAGTACTTC
TRBV5-6	once	TRBJ2-7	.	CASSHRGNSYEQYF	TGTGCCAGCAGCCACCGCGGTAACTCCTACGAGCAGTACTTC
TRBV5-6	.	TRBJ2-7	.	CASSLQGISSYEQYF	TGTGCCAGCAGCTTGCAGGGTATTTCCTCCTACGAGCAGTACTTC
TRBV11-2	.	TRBJ1-2	.	CASSLDRQANYGYTF	TGTGCCAGCAGCTTAGATCGGCAGGCCAACTATGGCTACACCTTC
TRBV29-1	.	TRBJ1-2	.	CSVEDHVGDGTF	.
TRBV4-1	.	TRBJ1-1	TRBD1	CASSQGQGDEAFF	TGCGCCAGCAGCCAGGGACAGGGGGATGAAGCTTTCTTT
TRBV9	once	TRBJ2-7	.	CASSAVFGAGEQYF	TGTGCCAGCAGCGCTGTATTCGGGGCGGGCGAGCAGTACTTC
TRBV11-2	.	TRBJ2-7	.	CASSFPAGASGHTYEQYF	TGTGCCAGCAGCTTTCCGGCAGGGGCCAGCGGACACACCTACGAGCAGTACTTC